Below are 31 T cell receptor beta chains sequenced from a single sample in a study of shared clonotypes between healthy human individuals. This table comes from immunoSEQ multiplex PCR, and its TCRdb copy is limited to in-frame clones, with some not included. The table records about 960,000 clones, 60% to 85% of them present only once. The material sequenced was memory CD4+ T cells sorted from blood. The subset denotes: CD45RA-negative fraction. The source is a man between 18 and 35 years old in good health.

The chain carries TRBV18 and TRBJ2-7; D gene ambiguous. Germline V gene lookup returns CDR1 KGHSH and CDR2 LQKENI. The CDR3 is 14 amino acids. Trimming shortened V by 0 bases and J by 5 bases, and 11 bases separated the two germline ends. The CDR3 nucleotides are TGTGCCAGCTCACCACCTCCAGGTAACGACGAGCAGTACTTC. This gives the protein CASSPPPGNDEQYF.

The gene calls are TRBV2 and TRBJ2-1, with 8 bases aligning to TRBD2. This CDR3 is 14 amino acids long. Germline trimming cut 6 bases from V and 3 bases from J; bases unmatched to any gene: 4. Germline CDR1 is SNHLY and CDR2 is FYNNEI. DNA of the CDR3: TGTGCCAGCAGCGGGGGGGCCGTCTACAATGAGCAGTTCTTC. Encoded protein: CASSGGAVYNEQFF. The full variable domain, its missing parts supplied by reference TRBV2 and TRBJ2-1, is EPEVTQTPSHQVTQMGQEVILRCVPISNHLYFYWYRQILGQKVEFLVSFYNNEISEKSEIFDDQFSVERPDGSNFTLKIRSTKLEDSAMYFCASSGGAVYNEQFFGPGTRLTVL.

The chain couples TRBV5-6 to TRBJ2-7, with 11 bases that match TRBD1. CDR1 and CDR2 (germline): SGHDT, YYEEEE. The CDR3 is 14 amino acids. Trimming took 4 bases from V and 7 from J; bases not matched to a gene: 7. This CDR3 is CASSRGQGVGEQYF. In DNA form, the CDR3 reads TGTGCCAGCAGCCGGGGACAGGGGGTCGGGGAGCAGTACTTC. The full variable domain, rest sourced from reference TRBV5-6 and TRBJ2-7, is DAGVTQSPTHLIKTRGQQVTLRCSPKSGHDTVSWYQQALGQGPQFIFQYYEEEERQRGNFPDRFSGHQFPNYSSELNVNALLLGDSALYLCASSRGQGVGEQYFGPGTRLTVT.

Points on this clone: The same CDR3 also results from other DNA sequences found in this sample. This sequence joins TRBV11-2 and TRBJ2-3; tentatively, D is TRBD2 (6 bases). The ends were cut back, 3 bases at V and 0 bases at J, with 7 bases in the middle. CDR3 size: 14 residues. Germline loops: CDR1 SGHAT, CDR2 FQNNGV. The CDR3 coding sequence is TGTGCCAGCAGCTTCGGGGGTAGCACAGATACGCAGTATTTT. It encodes CASSFGGSTDTQYF.

As for this clone: This sample includes further DNA sequences coding for the same CDR3. This chain connects TRBV30 to TRBJ1-5, with D hard to call. The V end was cut by 0 bases, the J end by 2 bases, with 8 bases between. The CDR3 loop spans 14 amino acids. CDR1 is GTSNPN, CDR2 SVGIG, per germline (reference sequence). The CDR3 loop reads CAWSVSGRNQPQHF. The CDR3 coding sequence is TGTGCCTGGAGTGTATCAGGCCGCAATCAGCCCCAGCATTTT.

The genes are TRBV10-3 and TRBJ2-3; D is possibly TRBD2 (6 bases). The CDR3 has 13 residues. The germline CDR1 and CDR2 sequences are ENHRY and SYGVKD. Deletions cut 11 bases from V and 1 base from J, with 13 bases between. CDR3 sequence (DNA): TGTGCCTGCGGGGCCAGGGGCACAGATACGCAGTATTTT. This codes for CACGARGTDTQYF.

The chain couples TRBV27 to TRBJ1-1, with a possible D match to TRBD1 (5 bases). Trimming cost V 1 base and J 3 bases, with 15 bases left between them. The germline V gene has CDR1 MNHEY and CDR2 SMNVEV (reference sequence). The CDR3 has 16 amino acids. Written as DNA, the CDR3 is TGTGCCAGCAGTTTATTTACCGGGACGGCGGACACTGAAGCTTTCTTT. This gives the protein CASSLFTGTADTEAFF.

The gene calls are TRBV4-1 and TRBJ1-3; D perhaps matches TRBD1 (5 bases). CDR3 length: 18 amino acids. The V end lost 3 bases, the J end lost 4 bases, and 22 bases lay between the germline ends. The germline CDR1 and CDR2 sequences are MGHRA and YSYEKL. The CDR3 coding sequence is TGCGCCAGCAGCCAGTCCGGGACGGAGTTTGGATGGGGAAACACCATATATTTT. Its translation is CASSQSGTEFGWGNTIYF.

A remark on this clone: The sample carries other DNA sequences with the same CDR3. The chain has TRBV5-6 and TRBJ1-4; possibly TRBD1 for D (5 bases). This CDR3 spans 14 amino acids. The germline V gene encodes CDR1 SGHDT and CDR2 YYEEEE. The ends were cut back, 6 bases at V and 8 bases at J, with 17 bases in the middle. The CDR3 is CASNKGRAREKLFF. The CDR3 DNA follows: TGTGCCAGCAACAAGGGACGGGCACGGGAAAAACTGTTTTTT.

This rearrangement joins TRBV2 to TRBJ1-1, with 7 nucleotides matching TRBD1. The CDR3 consists of 14 residues. Germline V CDR1 and CDR2: SNHLY, FYNNEI. J lost 4 bases, V lost 8 bases, and 10 bases had no gene match. The CDR3 region has the DNA TGTGCCAGCCGAACCCGACAGGGTCCCACTGAAGCTTTCTTT. This gives the protein CASRTRQGPTEAFF.

The chain uses TRBV19 and TRBJ1-3; D gene unclear. Trimming cost V 9 bases and J 8 bases, with 17 bases left between them. The germline V gene has CDR1 LNHDA and CDR2 SQIVND (reference sequence). The length of the CDR3 is 13 residues. As DNA, the CDR3 is TGTGCCAGCAATTCGCCCCCCGGCGACACCATATATTTT. Its protein product is CASNSPPGDTIYF.

The table lists this clone with many counts. This rearrangement joins TRBV19 to TRBJ2-1, with 7 bases identical to TRBD1. V was clipped by 3 bases and J by 4 bases; unmatched bases: 6. There are 15 residues in the CDR3. Per the germline V gene, CDR1 is LNHDA and CDR2 is SQIVND (reference sequence). Here the CDR3 reads CASSIEGANYNEQFF. Written as DNA, the CDR3 is TGTGCCAGTAGTATTGAGGGGGCGAATTACAATGAGCAGTTCTTC.

The sample holds a few counts of this clone. This chain joins TRBV18 and TRBJ1-4; D is unclear. Trimming pared 0 bases from V and 7 bases from J, leaving 6 bases between. Germline V gene sequence: CDR1 KGHSH, CDR2 LQKENI. This CDR3 spans 13 amino acids. The CDR3 sequence is CASSPPLREKLFF. CDR3 DNA sequence: TGTGCCAGCTCACCACCGTTGCGTGAAAAACTGTTTTTT.

In this sample, this clone turned up a few times. This chain links TRBV10-3 with TRBJ2-3; D is unclear. Germline V gene data show CDR1 as ENHRY and CDR2 as SYGVKD. Trimming removed 9 bases from V and 2 bases from J, with 18 bases in between. The length of the CDR3 is 15 residues. The CDR3 DNA follows: TGTGCCATTCGCCCGGTGTTAGGGCCCACAGATACGCAGTATTTT. Its protein product is CAIRPVLGPTDTQYF.

The V call is TRBV11-2, the J call TRBJ1-1; D is ambiguous. CDR3 length: 12 residues. The V and J ends lost 5 bases and 3 bases respectively, with 7 bases between them. Germline V lookup: CDR1 SGHAT, CDR2 FQNNGV. CDR3 protein: CASSGRDTEAFF. The CDR3 bases are TGTGCCAGCAGCGGCCGGGACACTGAAGCTTTCTTT.

Only one count was recorded for this clone. J is TRBJ2-1 and V is TRBV19, with TRBD2 matching 14 bases. Germline-derived CDR1 and CDR2 are LNHDA and SQIVND (reference sequence). With V trimmed by 6 bases and J by 6 bases, 7 bases remained unmatched. The CDR3 contains 16 residues. CDR3 sequence: CASRYGGLAGANEQFF. The CDR3 DNA sequence: TGTGCCAGTAGATATGGGGGACTAGCGGGAGCCAATGAGCAGTTCTTC.

This clone was observed a few times. The chain's CDR3 is CAWRVQGANVLTF. The CDR3 DNA sequence: TGTGCCTGGAGAGTACAAGGGGCCAACGTCCTGACTTTC. V gene TRBV30 combines with J gene TRBJ2-6, with D hard to call. V was pared by 3 bases and J by 4 bases, with 7 bases between. Per the germline V gene, CDR1 is GTSNPN and CDR2 is SVGIG (reference sequence). This CDR3 comprises 13 residues.

The chain couples TRBV30 to TRBJ1-5; TRBD1 matches 8 bases. This CDR3 is 18 amino acids long. V lost 7 bases, J lost 3 bases, and 20 bases stayed unmatched. From germline, CDR1 is GTSNPN and CDR2 SVGIG (reference sequence). CDR3 loop: CASDGSGRRGPSNQPQHF. In nucleotides, the CDR3 is TGTGCCTCGGATGGCTCGGGACGCAGGGGGCCGTCCAATCAGCCCCAGCATTTT.

V usage is TRBV19 and J usage is TRBJ1-6; D gene unclear. The germline CDR1 and CDR2 sequences are LNHDA and SQIVND (reference sequence). The CDR3 runs 13 residues. The V end was cut by 9 bases, the J end by 7 bases, with 13 bases between. CDR3 residues: CASRAGFNSPLHF. The CDR3 DNA is TGTGCCAGCCGCGCAGGATTCAATTCACCCCTCCACTTT.

A single count supports this clone. The rearrangement uses TRBV5-1 and TRBJ2-1; perhaps D is TRBD1 or TRBD2 (5 bases each). The CDR3 runs 15 residues. Germline CDR1 and CDR2: SGHRS and YFSETQ. The V end lost 2 bases, the J end lost 5 bases, and 14 bases lay between the germline ends. The CDR3 bases are TGCGCCAGCAGCTTCCGGGACGGGAAAAACAATGAGCAGTTCTTC. This encodes CASSFRDGKNNEQFF.

The chain is built from TRBV11-2 and TRBJ2-3; tentatively, D is TRBD1 (6 bases). The CDR3 sequence is 16 residues long. Trimming stripped 5 bases from V and 0 bases from J, with 15 bases between. CDR1 and CDR2 from the germline V gene are SGHAT and FQNNGV. The DNA of the CDR3 is TGTGCCAGCAGCGAACAGGGACGGATTAGCACAGATACGCAGTATTTT. Amino acids: CASSEQGRISTDTQYF.

V and J are TRBV18 and TRBJ1-1, with TRBD1 matching over 11 bases. Germline trimming cut 6 bases from V and 5 bases from J; bases unmatched to any gene: 8. CDR1 KGHSH and CDR2 LQKENI come from the germline V gene. The CDR3 has 15 residues. CDR3 in DNA: TGTGCCAGCTCTCAAGGACAGGGGGCACGGACTGAAGCTTTCTTT. Protein product: CASSQGQGARTEAFF.

The chain combines TRBV27 with TRBJ2-7; 7 bases map to TRBD1. This CDR3 spans 14 amino acids. CDR1 is MNHEY and CDR2 is SMNVEV in the germline V gene (reference sequence). With 6 bases clipped from V and 1 base from J, the junction kept 6 bases outside the gene matches. For the CDR3, the DNA is TGTGCCAGCAGCCCGACAGGGCTATCCTACGAGCAGTACTTC. Its translation: CASSPTGLSYEQYF.

In the case of this clone: The same CDR3 arises from other DNA sequences in this sample as well. V gene TRBV5-1 combines with J gene TRBJ1-2; possible D gene TRBD1, 5 bases. Germline lookup yields CDR1 SGHRS and CDR2 YFSETQ. The CDR3 has 14 residues. Trimming removed 4 bases from V and 2 bases from J, with 12 bases in between. The CDR3 sequence: CASSPGTENYGYTF. CDR3 DNA: TGCGCCAGCAGCCCCGGGACCGAGAACTATGGCTACACCTTC.

The chain is built from TRBV7-2 and TRBJ2-2; 11 positions match TRBD2. The V gene's germline CDR1 is SGHTA and CDR2 FQGNSA. J lost 0 bases, V lost 4 bases, and 7 bases had no gene match. The CDR3 runs 18 residues. The CDR3 bases are TGTGCCAGCAGCTCACCGGGACTAGCGGCCCCGAACACCGGGGAGCTGTTTTTT. Encoded protein: CASSSPGLAAPNTGELFF. Combining the CDR3 with reference TRBV7-2 and TRBJ2-2 gives the whole variable domain GAGVSQSPSNKVTEKGKDVELRCDPISGHTALYWYRQSLGQGLEFLIYFQGNSAPDKSGLPSDRFSAERTGGSVSTLTIQRTQQEDSAVYLCASSSPGLAAPNTGELFFGEGSRLTVL.

At least ten counts were recorded for this clone. The chain links TRBV5-4 to TRBJ2-4; 9 bases fit TRBD2. Germline loops: CDR1 SGHNT, CDR2 YYREEE (reference sequence). The CDR3 is 16 amino acids. V dropped 3 bases and J dropped 1; count of bases not matched to a gene: 5. The CDR3 DNA reads as TGTGCCAGCAGCTCCGCGGGAGGGGTGGCCAAAAACATTCAGTACTTC. It yields the protein CASSSAGGVAKNIQYF.

The chain links TRBV14 to TRBJ1-4; D is undetermined. The CDR3 contains 15 residues. V was pared by 1 base and J by 0 bases, with 6 bases between. Germline-derived CDR1 and CDR2 are SGHDN and FVKESK. DNA of the CDR3: TGTGCCAGCAGCCAAGTAGGAGCAACTAATGAAAAACTGTTTTTT. It is translated as CASSQVGATNEKLFF. Full variable domain (outside the CDR3, taken from reference TRBV14 and TRBJ1-4): EAGVTQFPSHSVIEKGQTVTLRCDPISGHDNLYWYRRVMGKEIKFLLHFVKESKQDESGMPNNRFLAERTGGTYSTLKVQPAELEDSGVYFCASSQVGATNEKLFFGSGTQLSVL.

As concerns this clone: This CDR3 is also generated by other DNA sequences in the sample. V is TRBV5-1 and J is TRBJ2-2, with D uncertain. CDR3 size: 15 residues. The germline V and J ends were trimmed by 0 bases and 0 bases, with 6 bases remaining between them. Germline lookup yields CDR1 SGHRS and CDR2 YFSETQ. CDR3 bases: TGCGCCAGCAGCTTGGATAGGGCGAACACCGGGGAGCTGTTTTTT. It codes for CASSLDRANTGELFF.

This clone has only a few counts. The chain links TRBV18 to TRBJ1-4; no clear D gene. The germline gives CDR1 KGHSH, CDR2 LQKENI. V was pared by 3 bases and J by 4 bases, with 15 bases between. The CDR3 covers 16 residues. This CDR3 is CASSPRVEAGNEKLFF. CDR3 bases: TGTGCCAGCTCACCGCGGGTAGAAGCCGGTAATGAAAAACTGTTTTTT.

The chain carries TRBV5-6 and TRBJ2-7; no firm D call. CDR3 length equals 14 residues. The germline CDR1 and CDR2 sequences are SGHDT and YYEEEE. The germline V and J ends were trimmed by 2 bases and 1 base, with 10 bases remaining between them. The CDR3 region is CASSFSSGSYEQYF. CDR3 sequence (DNA): TGTGCCAGCAGCTTCTCGAGTGGGTCCTACGAGCAGTACTTC.

The chain has TRBV18 and TRBJ1-2; 12 nucleotides agree with TRBD1. J gave up 6 bases and V 5 bases, and 1 base lay outside the gene matches. CDR3 length: 13 amino acids. CDR1 KGHSH and CDR2 LQKENI come from the germline V gene. CDR3 amino acids: CASSGTGGDGYTF. For the CDR3, the DNA is TGTGCCAGCTCAGGGACAGGGGGCGATGGCTACACCTTC.